The 18 T cell receptor beta chains presented below share a single source sample, sequenced in a study of lymphopenia after photon versus proton radiotherapy. The repertoire was sequenced with immunoSEQ multiplex PCR; TCRdb's copy has only in-frame clones and lacks some. The repertoire includes some 170,000 clones, approximately 86% of them detected once, and about 4.7% sits in the top ten. The sequencing here drew on peripheral blood, taken from a patient treated with photon-based radiotherapy. The receptors derive from a middle-aged man with gastric cancer.

The rearrangement links TRBV7-6 to TRBJ2-3, with D perhaps assigned TRBD1 or TRBD2 (5 bases each). CDR1 is SGHVS and CDR2 is FNYEAQ in the germline V gene. V lost 1 base and J 2 bases, leaving 13 bases between the germline ends. The CDR3 runs to 16 residues. CDR3 protein: CASSLGGARVTDTQYF. The CDR3 nucleotides read TGTGCCAGCAGCTTAGGAGGGGCCAGGGTCACAGATACGCAGTATTTT.

The chain links TRBV2 to TRBJ2-3; D is perhaps TRBD1 (5 bases). Between the trimmed V and J ends, which lost 1 base and 2 bases, there was a span of 19 bases. This CDR3 region has 18 residues. CDR1 is SNHLY and CDR2 is FYNNEI in the germline V gene. The CDR3 bases are TGTGCCAGCAGTGAAGGAGTTGGGTCAGGGTCCGCCACAGATACGCAGTATTTT. Translation: CASSEGVGSGSATDTQYF.

This clone was observed a single time. This CDR3 is also generated by other DNA sequences in the sample. The genes are TRBV28 and TRBJ1-1; D uncertain. There are 13 residues in the CDR3. Germline values: CDR1 MDHEN, CDR2 SYDVKM. Trimming shortened V by 2 bases and J by 1 base, and 5 bases separated the two germline ends. The CDR3 region has the DNA TGTGCCAGCAGTTTAAAAAGGAACACTGAAGCTTTCTTT. It encodes CASSLKRNTEAFF.

The chain is built from TRBV6-5 and TRBJ1-1; TRBD1 matches at 8 bases. V was clipped by 6 bases and J by 4 bases; unmatched bases: 4. The CDR3 consists of 13 residues. Germline V CDR1 and CDR2: MNHEY, SVGAGI. This CDR3 reads CASSRTGGTEAFF. As DNA, the CDR3 is TGTGCCAGCAGCCGAACAGGGGGCACTGAAGCTTTCTTT.

The rearrangement uses TRBV5-1 and TRBJ2-2, with a tentative D call TRBD1 (5 bases). Germline V gene data show CDR1 as SGHRS and CDR2 as YFSETQ. The germline V and J ends were trimmed by 2 bases and 1 base, with 9 bases remaining between them. The CDR3 is 15 residues long. The CDR3, as DNA: TGCGCCAGCAGCTTATCGGACAAGAACACCGGGGAGCTGTTTTTT. Translated, it gives CASSLSDKNTGELFF. Drawing the rest from reference TRBV5-1 and TRBJ2-2, the complete variable domain is KAGVTQTPRYLIKTRGQQVTLSCSPISGHRSVSWYQQTPGQGLQFLFEYFSETQRNKGNFPGRFSGRQFSNSRSEMNVSTLELGDSALYLCASSLSDKNTGELFFGEGSRLTVL.

The chain uses TRBV18 and TRBJ1-1; D is uncertain. Germline loops: CDR1 KGHSH, CDR2 LQKENI. This CDR3 region has 16 residues. Trimming removed 0 bases from V and 0 bases from J, with 11 bases in between. The CDR3 nucleotides read TGTGCCAGCTCACCACCCCAGCTAATTATGAACACTGAAGCTTTCTTT. Translating gives CASSPPQLIMNTEAFF.

The chain links TRBV7-2 to TRBJ2-3; TRBD2 might be the D (6 bases). Per the germline V gene, CDR1 is SGHTA and CDR2 is FQGNSA. V was pared by 5 bases and J by 5 bases, with 11 bases between. The CDR3 covers 13 residues. For the CDR3, the DNA is TGTGCCAGCAGCATCGGGAGCGGAGATACGCAGTATTTT. Translating it yields CASSIGSGDTQYF.

The V gene is TRBV18, the J gene TRBJ1-1, with D uncertain. The germline gives CDR1 KGHSH, CDR2 LQKENI. V lost 5 bases and J 2 bases, leaving 12 bases between the germline ends. The CDR3 covers 14 residues. This chain's CDR3 is CASSATVLNTEAFF. The CDR3 DNA is TGTGCCAGCTCAGCTACGGTTCTAAACACTGAAGCTTTCTTT.

The chain joins TRBV5-1 to TRBJ1-1, with D tentatively TRBD1 (5 bases). Germline CDR1 is SGHRS and CDR2 is YFSETQ. V dropped 1 base and J dropped 7 bases, with 14 bases sitting between them. The CDR3 extends over 14 amino acids. CDR3 DNA: TGCGCCAGCAGCTTGACAGGCCCCACGCTTGAAGCTTTCTTT. Residues: CASSLTGPTLEAFF.

This rearrangement joins TRBV19 to TRBJ2-1; tentatively, D is TRBD1 or TRBD2 (5 bases each). V shed 5 bases and J shed 10 bases, with 24 bases lying between them. Germline CDR1 is LNHDA and CDR2 is SQIVND (reference sequence). The CDR3 sequence is 16 residues long. CDR3 sequence (DNA): TGTGCCAGTAGTCTGGCTAGCACGGGACCCTCTTGGGAGCAGTTCTTC. This codes for CASSLASTGPSWEQFF. Using reference TRBV19 and TRBJ2-1 for the parts outside the CDR3, the full variable domain is DGGITQSPKYLFRKEGQNVTLSCEQNLNHDAMYWYRQDPGQGLRLIYYSQIVNDFQKGDIAEGYSVSREKKESFPLTVTSAQKNPTAFYLCASSLASTGPSWEQFFGPGTRLTVL.

The chain recombines TRBV7-7 with TRBJ2-5, with 9 bases that match TRBD2. The CDR3 is 16 residues long. The germline CDR1 and CDR2 sequences are SSHAT and FNYEAQ (reference sequence). The V segment lost 5 bases and the J segment 4 bases; nucleotides outside the gene matches: 11. Here the CDR3 DNA reads TGTGCCAGCAGCCCTAGCCCCCTAGCGGGAAGAGAGACCCAGTACTTC. Translation: CASSPSPLAGRETQYF.

J is TRBJ1-1 and V is TRBV30, with 10 bases that match TRBD1. The CDR3 extends over 15 amino acids. Germline CDR1 GTSNPN, CDR2 SVGIG (reference sequence). J gave up 5 bases and V 2 bases, and 8 bases lay outside the gene matches. The CDR3 region is CAWSQTPGQGTEAFF. Here the CDR3 DNA reads TGTGCCTGGAGTCAGACACCGGGACAGGGGACTGAAGCTTTCTTT. Combining the CDR3 with reference TRBV30 and TRBJ1-1 gives the whole variable domain SQTIHQWPATLVQPVGSPLSLECTVEGTSNPNLYWYRQAAGRGLQLLFYSVGIGQISSEVPQNLSASRPQDRQFILSSKKLLLSDSGFYLCAWSQTPGQGTEAFFGQGTRLTVV.

The J gene is TRBJ2-7, the V gene TRBV29-1; maybe TRBD2 (6 bases). Per germline, CDR1 SQVTM and CDR2 ANQGSEA. This CDR3 region has 16 residues. V was pared by 8 bases and J by 5 bases, with 28 bases between. CDR3 coding DNA: TGCAGCTTTTTAGGCGCGGCGGGCGGGGTTATCGACGAGCAGTACTTC. Protein: CSFLGAAGGVIDEQYF.

The chain carries TRBV9 and TRBJ2-7; 9 nucleotides agree with TRBD2. This CDR3 region has 17 residues. J gave up 2 bases and V 3 bases, and 12 bases lay outside the gene matches. In germline, CDR1 is SGDLS, CDR2 YYNGEE. The CDR3 DNA reads TGTGCCAGCAGCGACCCCCCGGGACTAGCCCCGACCTACGAGCAGTACTTC. Translation gives CASSDPPGLAPTYEQYF.

This clone was observed a single time. The gene calls are TRBV7-9 and TRBJ2-2; perhaps TRBD1 as D (5 bases). The CDR3 has 17 residues. Between the trimmed V and J ends, which lost 5 bases and 0 bases, there was a span of 16 bases. Germline V CDR1 and CDR2: SEHNR, FQNEAQ (reference sequence). CDR3 DNA sequence: TGTGCCAGCAGCCGTCCCACAGGTCGTCCGAACACCGGGGAGCTGTTTTTT. As protein: CASSRPTGRPNTGELFF.

This chain uses TRBV29-1 with TRBJ2-2; D is perhaps TRBD1 (6 bases). This CDR3 is built from 15 residues. With 7 bases removed from V and 1 base from J, the gap between germline ends came to 16 bases. The V gene's germline CDR1 is SQVTM and CDR2 ANQGSEA. The CDR3, as DNA: TGCAGCGCCCAATGGGGGACACAGAACACCGGGGAGCTGTTTTTT. Protein: CSAQWGTQNTGELFF.

The chain links TRBV18 to TRBJ2-1, with TRBD1 matching over 12 bases. CDR1 is KGHSH, CDR2 LQKENI, per germline. V gave up 3 bases and J gave up 7 bases; unmatched junction bases: 7. The CDR3 length is 16 residues. In DNA, the CDR3 is TGTGCCAGCTCACCGACGGGACAGGGGGCTGTGAATGAGCAGTTCTTC. The encoded protein is CASSPTGQGAVNEQFF.

This clone was observed once. This rearrangement joins TRBV5-6 to TRBJ1-1; no clear D gene. V was trimmed by 1 base and J by 0 bases, leaving 7 bases between them. The germline gives CDR1 SGHDT, CDR2 YYEEEE. The CDR3 is 14 residues long. The DNA of the CDR3 is TGTGCCAGCAGCTTGCCAGGAGTGAACACTGAAGCTTTCTTT. It translates to CASSLPGVNTEAFF.